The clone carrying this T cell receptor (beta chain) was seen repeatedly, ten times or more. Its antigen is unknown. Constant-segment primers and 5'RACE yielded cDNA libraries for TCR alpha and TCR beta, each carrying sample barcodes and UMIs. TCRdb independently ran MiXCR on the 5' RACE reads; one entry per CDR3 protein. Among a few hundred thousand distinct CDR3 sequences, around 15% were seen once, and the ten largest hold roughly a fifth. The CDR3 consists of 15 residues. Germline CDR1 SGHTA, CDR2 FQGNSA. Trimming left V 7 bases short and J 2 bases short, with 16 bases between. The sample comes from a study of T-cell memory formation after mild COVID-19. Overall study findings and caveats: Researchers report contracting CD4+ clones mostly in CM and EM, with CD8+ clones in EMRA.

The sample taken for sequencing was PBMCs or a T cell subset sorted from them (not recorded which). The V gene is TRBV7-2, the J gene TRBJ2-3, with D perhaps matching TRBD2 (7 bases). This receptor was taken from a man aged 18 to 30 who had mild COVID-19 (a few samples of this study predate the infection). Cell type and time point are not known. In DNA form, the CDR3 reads TGTGCCAGCAACCCGAGGGGGGGAAACACAGATACGCAGTATTTT. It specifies CASNPRGGNTDTQYF.